Listed below are T cell receptor beta chains from one sample, sequenced in a study of cytomegalovirus exposure and HLA in healthy donors. This table comes from immunoSEQ multiplex PCR, and its TCRdb copy is limited to in-frame clones, with some not included. The sample includes roughly 180,000 clones, 80% of them seen just once. The sample was PBMCs. These receptors came from a girl aged 5 to 17 in good health and CMV-seropositive. The CDR3 runs from the conserved cysteine through the conserved F or W. Fields, in order: V gene, D gene, clone size, J gene, CDR3 DNA, CDR3 protein. A D gene is named only where the DNA matches it firmly. Size is stated for part of the rows, as once, few or many counts, or as a class when the clone is expanded.

>TRBV5-1|TRBD2|NA|TRBJ2-3
TGCGCCAGCAGCTTGGAAGGGACTAGCGGCACAGATACGCAGTATTTT
CASSLEGTSGTDTQYF
>TRBV29-1|NA|NA|TRBJ1-1
TGCAGCGCCCAACAGGGAGCTGAAGCTTTCTTT
CSAQQGAEAFF
>TRBV5-1|NA|NA|TRBJ2-7
TGCGCCAGCAGCTTGTGGCCGGGATCGGGTTACGAGCAGTACTTC
CASSLWPGSGYEQYF
>TRBV27|TRBD1|NA|TRBJ1-1
TGTGCCAGCAGTCTCCGGACAGGCATGAACACTGAAGCTTTCTTT
CASSLRTGMNTEAFF
>TRBV5-5|NA|NA|TRBJ1-2
TGTGCCAGCAGCTTGAGGCAGGTGCAAGGCTACACCTTC
CASSLRQVQGYTF
>TRBV16|TRBD1|NA|TRBJ2-6
TGTGCCAGCAGCCAATTGGAACAGGGGGCCCTCTCTGGGGCCAACGTCCTGACTTTC
CASSQLEQGALSGANVLTF
>TRBV11-2|NA|NA|TRBJ2-1
TGTGCCAGCAGCTTGAAGAGGGCGGCCTACAATGAGCAGTTCTTC
CASSLKRAAYNEQFF
>TRBV28|TRBD1|NA|TRBJ1-2
TGTGCCAGCAGTATGGACAGGGGCTACACCTTC
CASSMDRGYTF
>TRBV27|NA|few|TRBJ2-3
TGTGCCAGCAGTCCCGGAGCCACAGATACGCAGTATTTT
CASSPGATDTQYF
>TRBV18|TRBD1|NA|TRBJ2-2
TGTGCCAGCTCATCCCCTGGACAGGGGCCCACCGGGGAGCTGTTTTTT
CASSSPGQGPTGELFF
>TRBV27|NA|NA|TRBJ2-1
TGTGCCAGCAGTTTAAAGGCTAGCGAATACAATGAGCAGTTCTTC
CASSLKASEYNEQFF
>TRBV11-1|NA|NA|TRBJ2-7
TGTGCCAGCAGCCCCCACTACGAGCAGTACTTC
CASSPHYEQYF
>TRBV18|NA|NA|TRBJ2-5
TGTGCCAGCCCGCCCCTCCGGGCAGGGTCTAACCAAGAGACCCAGTACTTC
CASPPLRAGSNQETQYF
>TRBV4-3|TRBD1|few|TRBJ2-7
TGCGCCAGCAGCCAAACAATCTCTGACAGGGACGAGCAGTACTTC
CASSQTISDRDEQYF
>TRBV7-9|NA|NA|TRBJ2-2
TGTGCCAGCAGCCTCTCTCGGGACACCGGGGAGCTGTTTTTT
CASSLSRDTGELFF
>TRBV7-9|NA|once|TRBJ1-2
TGTGCCAGCAGCTTACGGTTCCCTGAAGGCTACACCTTC
CASSLRFPEGYTF
>TRBV6-5|TRBD2|NA|TRBJ2-2
TGTGCCAGCAGTTACTCGACTAGCGGGAACACCGGGGAGCTGTTTTTT
CASSYSTSGNTGELFF
>TRBV19|NA|once|TRBJ2-1
TGTGCCAGTAGTATTGAGGGTCGCACCGAGCAGTTCTTC
CASSIEGRTEQFF
>TRBV4-1|NA|NA|TRBJ1-5
TGCGCCAGCAGCCAAATAACAGGGAATCAGCCCCAGCATTTT
CASSQITGNQPQHF
>TRBV7-9|NA|NA|TRBJ2-7
TGTGCCAGCAGCTTAGCGGGCTCCTCCTACGAGCAGTACTTC
CASSLAGSSYEQYF
>TRBV7-9|TRBD2|NA|TRBJ2-1
TGTGCCAGCAGCTTAACTAGCGGGGGACCTTCCTACAATGAGCAGTTCTTC
CASSLTSGGPSYNEQFF
>TRBV30|TRBD1|few|TRBJ1-5
TGTGCCTGGACCTCGGGACAGGGCAGGCAGCCCCAGCATTTT
CAWTSGQGRQPQHF